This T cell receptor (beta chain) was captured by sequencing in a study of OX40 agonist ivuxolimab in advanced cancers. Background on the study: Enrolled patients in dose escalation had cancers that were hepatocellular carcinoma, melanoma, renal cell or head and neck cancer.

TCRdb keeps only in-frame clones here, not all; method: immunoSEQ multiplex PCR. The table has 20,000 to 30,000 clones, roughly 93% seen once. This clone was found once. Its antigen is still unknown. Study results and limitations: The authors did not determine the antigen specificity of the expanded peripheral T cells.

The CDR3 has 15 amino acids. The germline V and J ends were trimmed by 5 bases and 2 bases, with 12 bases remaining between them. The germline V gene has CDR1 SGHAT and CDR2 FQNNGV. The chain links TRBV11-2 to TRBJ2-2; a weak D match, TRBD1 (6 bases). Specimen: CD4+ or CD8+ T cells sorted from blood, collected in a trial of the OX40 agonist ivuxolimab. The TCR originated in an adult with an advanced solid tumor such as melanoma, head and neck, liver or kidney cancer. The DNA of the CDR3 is TGTGCCAGCAGCCACGGGACATTCAACACCGGGGAGCTGTTTTTT. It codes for CASSHGTFNTGELFF.